The next 11 T cell receptor beta chains were all read from a single sample in a study of CD8 T cells in ankylosing spondylitis. TCRdb analysed the 5' RACE reads with MiXCR anew, one entry per CDR3 protein. The data show approximately 290,000 distinct CDR3 sequences, roughly 20% seen once. The sequenced material came from blood, either unsorted or a sorted T cell fraction (not recorded which). Every receptor here comes from a female donor with ankylosing spondylitis or in good health (not recorded which).

This clonotype was seen more than once but under ten times. This chain uses TRBV12-3 or TRBV12-4 with TRBJ2-3; tentative D call: TRBD1 (6 bases). CDR3 length: 16 residues. Trimming removed 3 bases from V and 2 bases from J, with 15 bases in between. In DNA, the CDR3 is TGTGCCAGCAGTTTTTCAGGGGCCCCAACCACAGATACGCAGTATTTT. As protein: CASSFSGAPTTDTQYF.

The rearrangement joins TRBV7-9 to TRBJ2-7, with no clear D. The CDR3 extends over 14 amino acids. Trimming removed 2 bases at V and 1 base at J, with 9 bases between. The germline gives CDR1 SEHNR, CDR2 FQNEAQ (reference sequence). Here the CDR3 reads CASSLMPESYEQYF. CDR3 DNA sequence: TGTGCCAGCAGCTTAATGCCAGAATCCTACGAGCAGTACTTC.

This clonotype occurred a few times. The chain links TRBV20-1 to TRBJ2-1; D gene uncertain. Germline CDR1 DFQATT, CDR2 SNEGSKA (reference sequence). The V end lost 6 bases, the J end lost 0 bases, and 12 bases lay between the germline ends. The CDR3 totals 14 residues. CDR3 loop: CSANDQSSYNEQFF. CDR3 bases: TGCAGTGCAAACGACCAAAGCTCCTACAATGAGCAGTTCTTC.

This clonotype came up many times. This chain uses TRBV28 with TRBJ2-7; D call uncertain. V was clipped by 5 bases and J by 4 bases, with 9 bases between them. The CDR3 contains 12 residues. Looked up from germline, CDR1 is MDHEN and CDR2 is SYDVKM. The CDR3 loop reads CASSLRRYEQYF. In DNA, the CDR3 is TGTGCCAGCAGTCTGCGCCGTTACGAGCAGTACTTC.

V and J are TRBV7-2 and TRBJ2-7; 12 nucleotides align to TRBD2. V gave up 5 bases and J gave up 0 bases; unmatched junction bases: 5. CDR3 length: 16 residues. The germline V gene has CDR1 SGHTA and CDR2 FQGNSA. The CDR3 sequence: CASSPATSGSSYEQYF. The CDR3 nucleotides are TGTGCCAGCAGCCCAGCGACTAGCGGGAGCTCCTACGAGCAGTACTTC.

This rearrangement joins TRBV10-3 to TRBJ1-1; D ambiguous. This CDR3 has 12 residues. The V gene's germline CDR1 is ENHRY and CDR2 SYGVKD. The V end lost 0 bases, the J end lost 7 bases, and 6 bases lay between the germline ends. The CDR3 loop reads CAISESAGEAFF. The CDR3 DNA follows: TGTGCCATCAGTGAGTCCGCCGGTGAAGCTTTCTTT.

The chain links TRBV18 to TRBJ2-3; D might be TRBD1 (6 bases). The germline V gene has CDR1 KGHSH and CDR2 LQKENI. The CDR3 extends over 14 amino acids. V lost 3 bases and J lost 3, with 10 bases in between. CDR3 residues: CASSPFRGTDTQYF. For the CDR3, the DNA is TGTGCCAGCTCACCGTTCAGGGGAACAGATACGCAGTATTTT.

V is TRBV7-2 and J is TRBJ2-1; D may be TRBD2 (6 bases). Germline V gene data show CDR1 as SGHTA and CDR2 as FQGNSA. V lost 4 bases, J lost 4 bases, and 17 bases lay in between. The CDR3 loop spans 16 amino acids. The CDR3 spells CASSSRLVSLYNEQFF. CDR3 DNA: TGTGCCAGCAGCTCCAGACTAGTTTCCCTATACAATGAGCAGTTCTTC. The full variable domain, in which reference TRBV7-2 and TRBJ2-1 provide the parts outside the CDR3, is GAGVSQSPSNKVTEKGKDVELRCDPISGHTALYWYRQSLGQGLEFLIYFQGNSAPDKSGLPSDRFSAERTGGSVSTLTIQRTQQEDSAVYLCASSSRLVSLYNEQFFGPGTRLTVL.

This clonotype was counted a few times. The rearrangement links TRBV9 to TRBJ1-6; D is ambiguous. Per the germline V gene, CDR1 is SGDLS and CDR2 is YYNGEE. V lost 0 bases to trimming and J lost 7 bases, with 5 bases between them. This CDR3 spans 13 amino acids. CDR3 residues: CASSVDPNSPLHF. CDR3 coding DNA: TGTGCCAGCAGCGTAGATCCAAATTCACCCCTCCACTTT.

This clonotype was picked up many times. The chain recombines TRBV20-1 with TRBJ2-7; no reliable D call. This CDR3 is built from 13 residues. CDR1 is DFQATT and CDR2 is SNEGSKA in the germline V gene (reference sequence). V shed 3 bases and J shed 3 bases, with 12 bases lying between them. CDR3 sequence reads: CSASLESDYEQYF. In DNA, the CDR3 is TGCAGTGCTAGTCTTGAGTCAGACTACGAGCAGTACTTC.

The gene calls are TRBV20-1 and TRBJ2-7, with TRBD2 identical over 12 bases. The V gene's germline CDR1 is DFQATT and CDR2 SNEGSKA (reference sequence). V shed 5 bases and J 7 bases; nucleotides not matched to a gene: 9. The CDR3 has 14 residues. The chain's CDR3 is CSAPWTSGAGEQYF. The CDR3 DNA reads TGCAGTGCTCCCTGGACTAGCGGGGCGGGAGAGCAGTACTTC.